This T cell receptor beta chain was profiled in a study of cytomegalovirus exposure and HLA in healthy donors. Trimming took 6 bases from V and 0 from J, leaving 14 bases between them. Germline lookup yields CDR1 MNHEY and CDR2 SMNVEV (reference sequence). The CDR3 is made up of 15 amino acids. PCR primers comprised 60 Vbeta and 13 Jbeta primers. Only in-frame clones appear in the TCRdb table, and some are missing; sequencing was by immunoSEQ multiplex PCR. The sample includes 30,000 to 40,000 clones, more than 80% of them seen just once. Study-level results: TCR beta chains numbering 164 were designated cytomegalovirus-associated. Most TCR sequences proved rare, with some public TCRs found in many donors. When a later analysis was performed, an Asian-associated ancestry cluster reportedly had fewer N-insertions than the roughly 670-donor mean. Later on, an analysis found that several of the most significant clusters appeared to be linked to common viral pathogens, which included parvovirus B19.

In its sample, this clone was seen once. Its antigen remains unidentified. This chain uses TRBV27 with TRBJ1-2; possible D gene TRBD1, 5 bases. This sequence was found in a woman between 35 and 50 years old in good health and CMV-seronegative. Input material: PBMCs. The CDR3 nucleotides are TGTGCCAGCAGGGCGATGGGACTATCTAACTATGGCTACACCTTC. Translating it yields CASRAMGLSNYGYTF.